Detailed here is one T cell receptor beta chain. As processed by the authors: From reference gene primer amplification, estimates of nucleated cell counts were derived. Profiled with immunoSEQ multiplex PCR; TCRdb holds only in-frame clones, not every one. The DNA was the basis for D and trimming; V, J and clone size are from that table. The sample lists 250,000 to 350,000 clones, about 90% seen once, with about 7.8% in the top ten. This sample is drawn from a study of blood T cell repertoires in COVID-19. About the study: Sites across the United States, Italy and Spain contributed samples from acute and convalescent COVID-19. T cells, B-cell-depleted T cells, or PBMCs supplied cDNA or gDNA.

With V trimmed by 4 bases and J by 4 bases, 6 bases remained unmatched. The CDR3 runs 15 residues. Per germline, CDR1 SGHRS and CDR2 YFSETQ. The chain links TRBV5-1 to TRBJ2-1; 9 bases are a match to TRBD1. Sequenced material: peripheral blood. This TCR was recovered from a woman between 45 and 60 years old who had recovered from COVID-19. The CDR3 here is CASSLGQGRYNEQFF. In DNA, the CDR3 is TGCGCCAGCAGCCTGGGACAGGGACGATACAATGAGCAGTTCTTC.